This TCR beta chain was obtained from a study of cytomegalovirus exposure and HLA in healthy donors. On the study more broadly: A subsequent analysis stated that the roughly 130 validation repertoires were run on the same platform as the roughly 710 first-cohort repertoires.

The protocol was immunoSEQ multiplex PCR, while the TCRdb copy is restricted to in-frame clones and leaves out a portion. The table includes 200,000 or so clones, roughly 82% detected once. Regarding this clone: Its antigen is as yet unknown.

The germline V and J ends were trimmed by 4 bases and 0 bases, with 10 bases remaining between them. Germline-derived CDR1 and CDR2 are SQVTM and ANQGSEA. The CDR3 is 14 amino acids. Study observations and caveats: Reportedly, cytomegalovirus status was diagnosed with high sensitivity and specificity. Subsequent analysis showed first-cohort TCR clusters tending to co-occur in some 110 validation repertoires. Researchers catalogued over 150 TCR beta chains as cytomegalovirus-associated.

The source material was PBMCs. J is TRBJ2-1 and V is TRBV29-1; D uncertain. This TCR derives from a man between 18 and 29 years old in good health and CMV-seropositive. CDR3 residues: CSVASRFSYNEQFF. The DNA for the CDR3 is TGCAGCGTTGCCTCGAGGTTCTCCTACAATGAGCAGTTCTTC.